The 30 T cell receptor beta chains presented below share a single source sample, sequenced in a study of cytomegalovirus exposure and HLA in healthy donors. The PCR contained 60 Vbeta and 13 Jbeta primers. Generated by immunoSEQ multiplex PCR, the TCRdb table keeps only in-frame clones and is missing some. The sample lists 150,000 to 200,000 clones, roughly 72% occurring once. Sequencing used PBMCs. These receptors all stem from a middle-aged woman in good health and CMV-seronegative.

CDR3 loop: CASSLAPSTGPTYEQYF. The CDR3 DNA reads as TGCGCCAGCAGCTTGGCCCCATCGACAGGACCTACCTACGAGCAGTACTTC. The V gene is TRBV5-1, the J gene TRBJ2-7; TRBD1 might be the D (6 bases). The CDR3 has 17 amino acids. The germline V gene has CDR1 SGHRS and CDR2 YFSETQ. Trimming left V 0 bases short and J 2 bases short, with 18 bases between.

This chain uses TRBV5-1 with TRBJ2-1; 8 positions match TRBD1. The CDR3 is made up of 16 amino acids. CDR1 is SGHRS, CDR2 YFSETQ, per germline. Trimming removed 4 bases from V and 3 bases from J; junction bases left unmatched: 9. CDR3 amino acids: CASSLQPGQVYNEQFF. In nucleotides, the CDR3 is TGCGCCAGCAGCCTGCAACCGGGACAGGTCTACAATGAGCAGTTCTTC.

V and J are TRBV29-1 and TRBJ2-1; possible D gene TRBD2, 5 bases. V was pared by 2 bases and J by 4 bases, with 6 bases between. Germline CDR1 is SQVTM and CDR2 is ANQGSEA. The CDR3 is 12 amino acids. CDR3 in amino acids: CSVEREYNEQFF. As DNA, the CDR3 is TGCAGCGTTGAAAGGGAGTACAATGAGCAGTTCTTC.

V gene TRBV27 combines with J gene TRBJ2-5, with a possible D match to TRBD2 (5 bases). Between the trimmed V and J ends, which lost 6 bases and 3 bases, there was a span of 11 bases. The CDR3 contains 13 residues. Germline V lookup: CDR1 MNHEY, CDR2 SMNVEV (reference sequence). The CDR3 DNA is TGTGCCAGCAGATTACTAGGTGAAGAGACCCAGTACTTC. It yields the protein CASRLLGEETQYF.

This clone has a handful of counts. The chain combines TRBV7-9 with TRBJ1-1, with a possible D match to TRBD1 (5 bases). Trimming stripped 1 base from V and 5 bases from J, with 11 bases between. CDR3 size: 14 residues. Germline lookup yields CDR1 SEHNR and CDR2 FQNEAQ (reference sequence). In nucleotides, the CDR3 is TGTGCCAGCAGCTTAGAGGAGGGGTATACTGAAGCTTTCTTT. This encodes CASSLEEGYTEAFF.

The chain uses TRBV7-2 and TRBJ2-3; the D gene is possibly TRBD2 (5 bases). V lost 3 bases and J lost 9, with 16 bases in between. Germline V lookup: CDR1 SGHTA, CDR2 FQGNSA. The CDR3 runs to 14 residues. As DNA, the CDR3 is TGTGCCAGCAGCTTCGGACCCCCGCCGGGGACGCAGTATTTT. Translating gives CASSFGPPPGTQYF.

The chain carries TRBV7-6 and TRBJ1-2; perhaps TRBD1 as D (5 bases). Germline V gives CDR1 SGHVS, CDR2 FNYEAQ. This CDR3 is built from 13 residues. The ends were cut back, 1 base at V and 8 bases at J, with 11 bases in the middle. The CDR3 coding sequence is TGTGCCAGCAGCTTAGTTTCAGGGCACGGCTACACCTTC. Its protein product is CASSLVSGHGYTF.

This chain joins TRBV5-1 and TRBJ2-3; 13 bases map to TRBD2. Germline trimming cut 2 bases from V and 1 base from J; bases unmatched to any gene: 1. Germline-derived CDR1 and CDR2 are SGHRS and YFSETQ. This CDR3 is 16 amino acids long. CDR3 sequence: CASSFTSGGGTDTQYF. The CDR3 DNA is TGCGCCAGCAGCTTTACTAGCGGGGGGGGCACAGATACGCAGTATTTT.

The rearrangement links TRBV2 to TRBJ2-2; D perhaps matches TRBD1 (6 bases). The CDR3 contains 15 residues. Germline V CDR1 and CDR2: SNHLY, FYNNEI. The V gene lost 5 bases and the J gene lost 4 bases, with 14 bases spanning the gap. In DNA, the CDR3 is TGTGCCAGCAGTCAACAGGGACAACTCACCGGGGAGCTGTTTTTT. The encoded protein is CASSQQGQLTGELFF.

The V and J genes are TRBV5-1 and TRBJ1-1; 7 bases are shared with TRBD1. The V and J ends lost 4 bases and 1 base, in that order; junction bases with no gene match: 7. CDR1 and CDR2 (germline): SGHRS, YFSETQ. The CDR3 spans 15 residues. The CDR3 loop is CASSPLTGANTEAFF. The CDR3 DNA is TGCGCCAGCAGCCCGCTAACAGGGGCGAACACTGAAGCTTTCTTT. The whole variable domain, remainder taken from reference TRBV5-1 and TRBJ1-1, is KAGVTQTPRYLIKTRGQQVTLSCSPISGHRSVSWYQQTPGQGLQFLFEYFSETQRNKGNFPGRFSGRQFSNSRSEMNVSTLELGDSALYLCASSPLTGANTEAFFGQGTRLTVV.

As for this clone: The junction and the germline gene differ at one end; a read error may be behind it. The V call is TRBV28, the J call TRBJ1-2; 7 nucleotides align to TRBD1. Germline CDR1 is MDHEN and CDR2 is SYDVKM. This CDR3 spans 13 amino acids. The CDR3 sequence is CRTGARDGYGYTF. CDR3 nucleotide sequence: TGCAGAACAGGGGCGCGCGATGGCTATGGCTACACCTTC.

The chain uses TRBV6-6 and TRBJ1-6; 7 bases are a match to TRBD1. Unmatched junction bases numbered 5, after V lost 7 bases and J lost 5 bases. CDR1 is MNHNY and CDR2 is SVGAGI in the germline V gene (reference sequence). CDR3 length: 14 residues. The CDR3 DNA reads TGTGCCAGCAAGGCAGGGGGTGATAATTCACCCCTCCACTTT. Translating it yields CASKAGGDNSPLHF.

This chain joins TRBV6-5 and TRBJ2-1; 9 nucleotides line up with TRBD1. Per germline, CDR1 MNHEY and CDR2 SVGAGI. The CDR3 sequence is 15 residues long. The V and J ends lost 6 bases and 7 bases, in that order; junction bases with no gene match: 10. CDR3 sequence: CASSPRDRVGNEQFF. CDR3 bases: TGTGCCAGCAGCCCCCGGGACAGGGTAGGAAATGAGCAGTTCTTC.

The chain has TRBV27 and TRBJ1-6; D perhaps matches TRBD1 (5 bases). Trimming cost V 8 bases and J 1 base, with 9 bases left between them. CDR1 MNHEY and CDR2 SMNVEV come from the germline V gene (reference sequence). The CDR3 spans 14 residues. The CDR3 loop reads CASAQVSYNSPLHF. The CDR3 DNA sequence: TGTGCCAGCGCACAGGTTTCCTATAATTCACCCCTCCACTTT.

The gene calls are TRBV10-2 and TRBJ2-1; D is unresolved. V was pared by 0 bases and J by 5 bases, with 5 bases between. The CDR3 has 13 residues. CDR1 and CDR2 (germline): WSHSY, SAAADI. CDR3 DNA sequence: TGCGCCAGCAGTGAGTCCACTAACAATGAGCAGTTCTTC. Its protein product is CASSESTNNEQFF.

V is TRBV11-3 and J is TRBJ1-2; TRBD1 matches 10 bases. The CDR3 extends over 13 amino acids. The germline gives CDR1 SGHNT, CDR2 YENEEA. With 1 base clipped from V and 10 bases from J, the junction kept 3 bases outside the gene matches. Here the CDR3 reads CASSLGGQGVYTF. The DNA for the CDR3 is TGTGCCAGCAGCTTAGGTGGACAGGGGGTCTACACCTTC. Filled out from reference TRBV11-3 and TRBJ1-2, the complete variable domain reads EAGVVQSPRYKIIEKKQPVAFWCNPISGHNTLYWYLQNLGQGPELLIRYENEEAVDDSQLPKDRFSAERLKGVDSTLKIQPAELGDSAVYLCASSLGGQGVYTFGSGTRLTVV.

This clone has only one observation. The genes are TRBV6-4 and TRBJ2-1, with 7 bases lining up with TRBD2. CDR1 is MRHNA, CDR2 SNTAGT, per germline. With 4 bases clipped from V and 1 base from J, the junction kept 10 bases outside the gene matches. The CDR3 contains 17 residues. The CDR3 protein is CASSVEGGLGSYNEQFF. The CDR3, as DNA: TGTGCCAGCAGTGTTGAGGGAGGGTTGGGGTCCTACAATGAGCAGTTCTTC.

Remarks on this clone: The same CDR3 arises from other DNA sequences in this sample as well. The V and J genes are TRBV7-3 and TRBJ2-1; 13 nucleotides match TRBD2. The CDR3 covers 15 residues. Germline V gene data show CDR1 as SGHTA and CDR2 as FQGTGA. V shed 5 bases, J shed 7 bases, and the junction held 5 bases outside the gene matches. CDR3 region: CASSLLAGGPNEQFF. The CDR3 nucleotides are TGTGCCAGCAGCCTACTAGCGGGAGGGCCTAATGAGCAGTTCTTC.

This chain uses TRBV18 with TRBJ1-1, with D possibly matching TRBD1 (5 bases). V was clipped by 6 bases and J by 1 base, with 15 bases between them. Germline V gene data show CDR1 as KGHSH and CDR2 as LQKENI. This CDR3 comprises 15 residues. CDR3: CASSTRGGTNTEAFF. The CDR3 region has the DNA TGTGCCAGCTCTACCCGTGGAGGGACGAACACTGAAGCTTTCTTT.

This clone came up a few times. The CDR3 protein is CASSLFTSLSYEQYF. As DNA, the CDR3 is TGTGCCAGCAGCCTTTTTACTAGCCTCTCCTACGAGCAGTACTTC. The rearrangement uses TRBV11-2 and TRBJ2-7, with TRBD2 as a possible D gene (6 bases). Deletions cut 5 bases from V and 0 bases from J, with 14 bases between. This CDR3 region has 15 residues. Germline V lookup: CDR1 SGHAT, CDR2 FQNNGV.

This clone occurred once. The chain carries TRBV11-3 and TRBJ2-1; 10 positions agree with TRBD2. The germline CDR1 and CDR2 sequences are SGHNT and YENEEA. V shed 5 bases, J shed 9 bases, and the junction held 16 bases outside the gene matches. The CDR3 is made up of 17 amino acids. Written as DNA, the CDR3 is TGTGCCAGCAGCACGGGCCTTACTAGCGGGGCGACGGCTGAGCAGTTCTTC. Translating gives CASSTGLTSGATAEQFF.

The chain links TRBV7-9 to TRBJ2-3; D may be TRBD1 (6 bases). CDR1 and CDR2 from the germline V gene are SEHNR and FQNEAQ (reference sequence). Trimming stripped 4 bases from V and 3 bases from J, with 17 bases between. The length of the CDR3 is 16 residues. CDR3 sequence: CASSSTQGWKTDTQYF. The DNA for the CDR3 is TGTGCCAGCAGCTCTACACAGGGATGGAAAACAGATACGCAGTATTTT. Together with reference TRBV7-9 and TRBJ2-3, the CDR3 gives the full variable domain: DTGVSQNPRHKITKRGQNVTFRCDPISEHNRLYWYRQTLGQGPEFLTYFQNEAQLEKSRLLSDRFSAERPKGSFSTLEIQRTEQGDSAMYLCASSSTQGWKTDTQYFGPGTRLTVL.

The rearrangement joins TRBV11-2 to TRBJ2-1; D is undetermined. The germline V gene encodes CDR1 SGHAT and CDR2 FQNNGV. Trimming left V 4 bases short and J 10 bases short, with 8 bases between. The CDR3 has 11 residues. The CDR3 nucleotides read TGTGCCAGCAGCTCAGGTCGAGAGCAGTTCTTC. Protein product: CASSSGREQFF. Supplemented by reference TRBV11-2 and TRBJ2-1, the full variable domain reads EAGVAQSPRYKIIEKRQSVAFWCNPISGHATLYWYQQILGQGPKLLIQFQNNGVVDDSQLPKDRFSAERLKGVDSTLKIQPAKLEDSAVYLCASSSGREQFFGPGTRLTVL.

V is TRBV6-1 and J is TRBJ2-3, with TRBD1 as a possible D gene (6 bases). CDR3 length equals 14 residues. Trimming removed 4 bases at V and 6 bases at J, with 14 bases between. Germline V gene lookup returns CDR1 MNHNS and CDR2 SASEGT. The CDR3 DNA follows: TGTGCCAGCAGTGGGGGGCCCAGCCCGGATACGCAGTATTTT. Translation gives CASSGGPSPDTQYF.

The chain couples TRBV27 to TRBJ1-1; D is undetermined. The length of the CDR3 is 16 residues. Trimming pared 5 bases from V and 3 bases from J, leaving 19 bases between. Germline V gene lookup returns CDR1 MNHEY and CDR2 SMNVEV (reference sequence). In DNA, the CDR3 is TGTGCCAGCAGTATAGCCCTCCCCGGGTTGGACACTGAAGCTTTCTTT. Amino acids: CASSIALPGLDTEAFF.

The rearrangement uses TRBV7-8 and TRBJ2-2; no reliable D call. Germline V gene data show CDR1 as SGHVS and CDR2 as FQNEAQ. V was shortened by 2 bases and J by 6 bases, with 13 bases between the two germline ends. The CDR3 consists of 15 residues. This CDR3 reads CASSLISVGPGELFF. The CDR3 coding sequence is TGTGCCAGCAGCTTAATCAGCGTAGGCCCCGGGGAGCTGTTTTTT.

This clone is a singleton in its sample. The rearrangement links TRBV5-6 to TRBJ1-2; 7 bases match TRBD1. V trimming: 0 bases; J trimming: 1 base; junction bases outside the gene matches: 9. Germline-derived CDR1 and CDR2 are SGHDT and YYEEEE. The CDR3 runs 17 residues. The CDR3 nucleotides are TGTGCCAGCAGCTTGGCCTTATTGACAGGGCTTAACTATGGCTACACCTTC. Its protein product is CASSLALLTGLNYGYTF. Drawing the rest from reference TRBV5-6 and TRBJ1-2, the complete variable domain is DAGVTQSPTHLIKTRGQQVTLRCSPKSGHDTVSWYQQALGQGPQFIFQYYEEEERQRGNFPDRFSGHQFPNYSSELNVNALLLGDSALYLCASSLALLTGLNYGYTFGSGTRLTVV.

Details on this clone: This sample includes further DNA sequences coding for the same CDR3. The CDR3 loop reads CASSLRNTGELFF. The CDR3 nucleotides read TGCGCCAGCAGCTTGCGGAACACCGGGGAGCTGTTTTTT. The chain combines TRBV5-1 with TRBJ2-2; D gene unclear. CDR3 size: 13 residues. From germline, CDR1 is SGHRS and CDR2 YFSETQ. V was clipped by 1 base and J by 1 base, with 2 bases between them.

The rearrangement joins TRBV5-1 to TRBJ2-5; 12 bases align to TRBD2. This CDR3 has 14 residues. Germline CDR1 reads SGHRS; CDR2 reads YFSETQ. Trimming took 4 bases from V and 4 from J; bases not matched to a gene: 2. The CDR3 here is CASSPGLAGETQYF. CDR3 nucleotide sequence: TGCGCCAGCAGCCCGGGACTAGCGGGAGAGACCCAGTACTTC.

CDR3 in amino acids: CASSPEWRGSSYEQYF. CDR3 nucleotide sequence: TGTGCCAGCAGCCCGGAGTGGCGGGGGAGCTCCTACGAGCAGTACTTC. The rearrangement joins TRBV11-3 to TRBJ2-7, with 7 bases identical to TRBD2. Germline CDR1 and CDR2: SGHNT and YENEEA. The CDR3 extends over 16 amino acids. J lost 0 bases, V lost 5 bases, and 10 bases had no gene match.